Each of the 30 T cell receptor beta chains below was sequenced from the same sample in a study of metastatic and nonmetastatic thyroid tumors. None of the patients had undergone any treatment ahead of thyroid surgery. Via MiXCR, TCRdb re-called the PCR reads. The sample has over 30,000 clones; approximately 16% are singletons. Material: blood. The receptors stem from a male donor with papillary thyroid cancer or a benign thyroid nodule (not recorded which). Some clones in this sample may be carry-over from other donors' samples.

Many counts were recorded for this clone. CDR3 sequence reads: CAISEGGRIDTQYF. The CDR3 DNA sequence: TGTGCCATCAGTGAAGGCGGGAGGATCGATACGCAGTATTTT. V is TRBV10-3 and J is TRBJ2-3; 8 bases line up with TRBD2. The germline CDR1 and CDR2 sequences are ENHRY and SYGVKD. There are 14 residues in the CDR3. Losses at the gene ends were 3 bases for V and 6 bases for J; bases not matched to a gene: 5.

As to this clone: At one end, the junction sequence differs from germline, possibly due to a read error. The chain links TRBV14 to TRBJ2-3, with D hard to call. This CDR3 has 13 residues. Germline CDR1 SGHDN, CDR2 FVKESK. The CDR3 bases are TGTGGCAGCGAGATCACTGTAACAGATACGCAGTATTTT. Encoded protein: CGSEITVTDTQYF.

This clone was counted at least ten times. The chain carries TRBV6-1 and TRBJ2-1, with D possibly TRBD2 on 6 matching bases. Germline V gene data show CDR1 as MNHNS and CDR2 as SASEGT. The CDR3 runs to 11 residues. The V gene lost 8 bases and the J gene lost 10 bases, with 12 bases spanning the gap. This chain's CDR3 is CASRLEGEQFF. Written as DNA, the CDR3 is TGTGCCAGCCGACTAGAAGGCGAGCAGTTCTTC.

This clone has ten or more counts. The CDR3 nucleotides read TGCGCCAGCAGCCCTTCGGGGGGCTATACCTACGAGCAGTACTTC. Residues: CASSPSGGYTYEQYF. The chain employs TRBV5-1 and TRBJ2-7, with D perhaps TRBD2 (7 bases). The V end lost 4 bases, the J end lost 2 bases, and 16 bases lay between the germline ends. Germline V gene sequence: CDR1 SGHRS, CDR2 YFSETQ. This CDR3 is built from 15 residues.

The chain couples TRBV14 to TRBJ1-2; D is undetermined. This CDR3 is 16 amino acids long. Trimming removed 5 bases from V and 2 bases from J, with 18 bases in between. CDR1 and CDR2 from the germline V gene are SGHDN and FVKESK. Here the CDR3 DNA reads TGTGCCAGCAGCAAAACCGTGATAGGGAGAAACTATGGCTACACCTTC. It translates to CASSKTVIGRNYGYTF.

A few counts support this clone. The chain combines TRBV6-4 with TRBJ1-6; a weak D match, TRBD1 (6 bases). This CDR3 is 14 amino acids long. V lost 3 bases, J lost 7 bases, and 10 bases lay in between. Germline CDR1 is MRHNA and CDR2 is SNTAGT. CDR3 residues: CASSEGGGNSPLHF. The CDR3 bases are TGTGCCAGCAGTGAAGGAGGGGGAAATTCACCCCTCCACTTT.

This clone was counted at least ten times. The V call is TRBV11-1, the J call TRBJ1-1, with D uncertain. V lost 5 bases to trimming and J lost 5 bases, with 12 bases between them. The germline gives CDR1 SGHAT, CDR2 FQDESV (reference sequence). The CDR3 is made up of 13 amino acids. CDR3 coding DNA: TGTGCCAGCAGCACTTTTACCCGTACTGAAGCTTTCTTT. Amino acid sequence: CASSTFTRTEAFF.

This clone was detected many times. The chain recombines TRBV7-9 with TRBJ1-4; D is perhaps TRBD1 (5 bases). The V gene's germline CDR1 is SEHNR and CDR2 FQNEAQ (reference sequence). CDR3 length equals 14 residues. Trimming removed 5 bases at V and 5 bases at J, with 12 bases between. The CDR3 coding sequence is TGTGCCAGCAGCCTCGGGACGGGGAATGAAAAACTGTTTTTT. Its translation is CASSLGTGNEKLFF.

This clone was detected ten times or more. The chain joins TRBV28 to TRBJ2-5; D uncertain. From germline, CDR1 is MDHEN and CDR2 SYDVKM. The CDR3 runs 11 residues. V lost 1 base, J lost 5 bases, and 2 bases lay in between. The CDR3 bases are TGTGCCAGCAGTTTATTGGAGACCCAGTACTTC. The encoded protein is CASSLLETQYF.

This clone was seen many times. The rearrangement links TRBV25-1 to TRBJ2-7; D perhaps matches TRBD2 (6 bases). The CDR3 sequence is 13 residues long. Looked up from germline, CDR1 is MGHDK and CDR2 is SYGVNS. Trimming removed 1 base from V and 9 bases from J, with 13 bases in between. This chain's CDR3 is CASSESGREWQYF. The CDR3, as DNA: TGTGCCAGCAGTGAATCTGGACGGGAGTGGCAGTACTTC.

This clone was counted between two and nine times. The chain has TRBV28 and TRBJ1-2; no reliable D call. Germline assignment: CDR1 MDHEN and CDR2 SYDVKM. The CDR3 sequence is 11 residues long. The V end was cut by 3 bases, the J end by 5 bases, with 4 bases between. The CDR3 DNA reads TGTGCCAGCAGTTTTGCGTATGGCTACACCTTC. Translation gives CASSFAYGYTF.

This clone was recorded many times. This chain connects TRBV15 to TRBJ2-1; D unclear. V lost 1 base, J lost 3 bases, and 10 bases lay in between. The germline V gene encodes CDR1 LNHNV and CDR2 YYDKDF (reference sequence). The CDR3 contains 15 residues. The CDR3 bases are TGTGCCACCAGCAGAGGGGCAGGAAACTACAATGAGCAGTTCTTC. Residues: CATSRGAGNYNEQFF. Together with reference TRBV15 and TRBJ2-1, the CDR3 gives the full variable domain: DAMVIQNPRYQVTQFGKPVTLSCSQTLNHNVMYWYQQKSSQAPKLLFHYYDKDFNNEADTPDNFQSRRPNTSFCFLDIRSPGLGDTAMYLCATSRGAGNYNEQFFGPGTRLTVL.

This clone was counted many times. The V and J genes are TRBV3-1 and TRBJ2-1; 14 bases are a match to TRBD2. CDR1 and CDR2 (germline): LGHDT, YNNKEL (reference sequence). This CDR3 is 19 amino acids long. V lost 2 bases and J lost 0; bases outside the gene matches: 6. DNA for the CDR3: TGTGCCAGCAGCCAAAAAAGGGGACTAGCGGGAGACTCCTACAATGAGCAGTTCTTC. It codes for CASSQKRGLAGDSYNEQFF.

This clone was seen repeatedly, ten times or more. The chain employs TRBV4-2 and TRBJ1-2; D is possibly TRBD1 (6 bases). Germline loops: CDR1 LGHNA, CDR2 YNFKEQ. V lost 3 bases to trimming and J lost 8 bases, with 16 bases between them. The CDR3 contains 14 residues. CDR3 DNA: TGTGCCAGCAGCCACTTGACAGGCACAAACGGCTACACCTTC. The encoded protein is CASSHLTGTNGYTF.

This clone was counted only a few times. The CDR3 reads CASSQGLARWEFTDTQYF. The CDR3 bases are TGCGCCAGCAGCCAGGGACTAGCCCGCTGGGAATTCACAGATACGCAGTATTTT. The chain recombines TRBV4-1 with TRBJ2-3; TRBD2 matches 9 bases. This CDR3 comprises 18 residues. Germline values: CDR1 MGHRA, CDR2 YSYEKL. Trimming at V came to 3 bases and at J to 2 bases, leaving 12 bases not matched to a gene.

This clone has only one observation. At one end, the junction sequence differs from germline, possibly due to a read error. V and J are TRBV9 and TRBJ2-6, with a possible D match to TRBD1 (5 bases). The CDR3 has 16 residues. CDR1 and CDR2 (germline): SGDLS, YYNGEE. The CDR3 coding sequence is TGTGCCAGCAGCTTAAACCAGGGCTCTGGGTCCAACGTCCTGACTTTC. It yields the protein CASSLNQGSGSNVLTF.

This clone came up a few times. The chain employs TRBV19 and TRBJ2-7, with D perhaps being TRBD1 or TRBD2 (6 bases each). The CDR3 totals 15 residues. CDR1 LNHDA and CDR2 SQIVND come from the germline V gene (reference sequence). V lost 6 bases and J lost 2, with 17 bases in between. Here the CDR3 reads CASRIDDGGTYEQYF. The CDR3 DNA follows: TGTGCCAGTAGGATTGACGACGGGGGCACCTACGAGCAGTACTTC.

This clone was observed a handful of times. The junction shows a germline mismatch at one end, possibly a read error. The CDR3 nucleotides are TGTGCCAGCAGCGCAGGCTCCTCCGAGCAGTACTTC. Its translation is CASSAGSSEQYF. The chain has TRBV9 and TRBJ2-7; no definite D call. CDR1 and CDR2 (germline): SGDLS, YYNGEE. The CDR3 length is 12 residues.

For this clone: One junction end does not reproduce the germline sequence, and a read error may be involved. The chain has TRBV20-1 and TRBJ2-1; no firm D call. CDR1 and CDR2 (germline): DFQATT, SNEGSKA (reference sequence). This CDR3 spans 11 amino acids. Here the CDR3 reads CSATIYNEQFF. The CDR3 coding sequence is TGCAGTGCCACTATCTACAACGAGCAGTTCTTC.

This clone was found a few times. A much more abundant neighbour one base away suggests this may be a read error. The rearrangement links TRBV7-6 to TRBJ1-3, with 8 bases lining up with TRBD1. This CDR3 contains 17 residues. CDR1 and CDR2 (germline): SGHVS, FNYEAQ. The J segment lost 3 bases and the V segment lost 1 base, leaving 8 bases of the junction unmatched. Here the CDR3 DNA reads TGTGCCAGCAGCTTAGGGGCGCCGACAGGGGATGGAAACACCATATATTTT. Translated: CASSLGAPTGDGNTIYF. Looking up the rest from reference TRBV7-6 and TRBJ1-3 gives the full variable domain: GAGVSQSPRYKVTKRGQDVALRCDPISGHVSLYWYRQALGQGPEFLTYFNYEAQQDKSGLPNDRFSAERPEGSISTLTIQRTEQRDSAMYRCASSLGAPTGDGNTIYFGEGSWLTVV.

This clone was recorded at least ten times. The V and J genes are TRBV18 and TRBJ1-5; tentatively, D is TRBD1 (5 bases). Germline CDR1 reads KGHSH; CDR2 reads LQKENI. The CDR3 spans 15 residues. V lost 9 bases and J 4 bases, leaving 19 bases between the germline ends. The CDR3 sequence: CASTSDGQGNQPQHF. The CDR3 DNA is TGTGCCAGTACCTCCGATGGGCAGGGAAATCAGCCCCAGCATTTT.

This clone was observed many times. The chain couples TRBV4-1 to TRBJ2-1, with 8 positions matching TRBD2. Germline CDR1 is MGHRA and CDR2 is YSYEKL. The CDR3 spans 16 residues. The V gene end was trimmed by 4 bases and the J gene end by 3 bases; junction bases not matched to a gene: 8. The CDR3 coding sequence is TGCGCCAGCAGCCGAGAAACTAGCGGATACTACAATGAGCAGTTCTTC. Translating gives CASSRETSGYYNEQFF.

This clone occurred many times. The chain joins TRBV9 to TRBJ2-1; 13 bases align to TRBD2. CDR1 SGDLS and CDR2 YYNGEE come from the germline V gene. The CDR3 consists of 15 residues. Unmatched junction bases numbered 6, after V lost 4 bases and J lost 8 bases. CDR3 nucleotides: TGTGCCAGCAGCACTAGCGGGAGGGCCGGGGATGAGCAGTTCTTC. Translating it yields CASSTSGRAGDEQFF.

A remark on this clone: This could be a read error, since a much larger clone is one nucleotide away. Other DNA variants within this sample encode the same CDR3. J is TRBJ2-1 and V is TRBV4-2, with D possibly matching TRBD2 (6 bases). Germline assignment: CDR1 LGHNA and CDR2 YNFKEQ. CDR3 length: 18 residues. Trimming took 1 base from V and 0 from J, leaving 16 bases between them. CDR3 nucleotides: TGTGCCAGCAGCCAAGTACGGGGGACCACTAGCTCCTACAATGAGCAGTTCTTC. Protein sequence: CASSQVRGTTSSYNEQFF.

This clone was detected many times. V usage is TRBV5-1 and J usage is TRBJ1-5, with D maybe TRBD1 (6 bases). Trimming stripped 0 bases from V and 5 bases from J, with 6 bases between. The CDR3 is made up of 13 amino acids. Germline V gene data show CDR1 as SGHRS and CDR2 as YFSETQ. Here the CDR3 DNA reads TGCGCCAGCAGCTTGGACAGGGATCAGCCCCAGCATTTT. Translated, it gives CASSLDRDQPQHF. Filled out from reference TRBV5-1 and TRBJ1-5, the complete variable domain reads KAGVTQTPRYLIKTRGQQVTLSCSPISGHRSVSWYQQTPGQGLQFLFEYFSETQRNKGNFPGRFSGRQFSNSRSEMNVSTLELGDSALYLCASSLDRDQPQHFGDGTRLSIL.

The J gene is TRBJ2-7, the V gene TRBV25-1; D possibly corresponds to TRBD2 (6 bases). Germline assignment: CDR1 MGHDK and CDR2 SYGVNS. The CDR3 totals 20 residues. Trimming left V 5 bases short and J 2 bases short, with 31 bases between. CDR3 nucleotides: TGTGCCAGCAGTCCCACTACAACGGGGGAAGGCCTTTTGATACCCTACGAGCAGTACTTC. Translated: CASSPTTTGEGLLIPYEQYF.

This clone was counted ten times or more. V usage is TRBV20-1 and J usage is TRBJ2-7; D not resolved. Trimming stripped 3 bases from V and 2 bases from J, with 8 bases between. The CDR3 sequence is 12 residues long. CDR1 and CDR2 (germline): DFQATT, SNEGSKA (reference sequence). The CDR3 DNA sequence: TGCAGTGCTAGGGCACGAGCCTACGAGCAGTACTTC. This codes for CSARARAYEQYF.

This clone was seen many times. The CDR3 DNA reads as TGTGCCAGCAGTAAGACAGGGGGGGACACTGAAGCTTTCTTT. It codes for CASSKTGGDTEAFF. The V call is TRBV6-1, the J call TRBJ1-1; TRBD1 aligns across 9 bases. From germline, CDR1 is MNHNS and CDR2 SASEGT. The length of the CDR3 is 14 residues. J lost 3 bases, V lost 5 bases, and 4 bases had no gene match.

The chain employs TRBV6-2 or TRBV6-3 and TRBJ2-7; D unresolved. Germline values: CDR1 MNHEY, CDR2 SVGEGT. Trimming left V 0 bases short and J 6 bases short, with 6 bases between. The CDR3 loop spans 12 amino acids. The chain's CDR3 is CASSYSGSEQYF. The CDR3 nucleotides read TGTGCCAGCAGTTACTCGGGAAGCGAGCAGTACTTC.

This clone is categorized as medium-sized (0.01 to 0.1%). The chain is built from TRBV27 and TRBJ1-2, with unresolved D. V gave up 5 bases and J gave up 3 bases, with 10 bases separating them. The V gene's germline CDR1 is MNHEY and CDR2 SMNVEV (reference sequence). CDR3 length: 13 residues. CDR3 protein: CASSGLLDYGYTF. The DNA of the CDR3 is TGTGCCAGCAGTGGGCTTTTGGACTATGGCTACACCTTC.